This paragraph reports one T cell receptor beta chain. This CDR3 comprises 17 residues. The germline CDR1 and CDR2 sequences are MNHNS and SASEGT. Unmatched junction bases numbered 6, after V lost 2 bases and J lost 3 bases. 13 Jbeta primers and 60 Vbeta primers were used for the PCR. Only in-frame clones appear in the TCRdb table, and some are missing; sequencing was by immunoSEQ multiplex PCR. Among about 140,000 clones listed, around 77% were seen once. This entry comes from a study of cytomegalovirus exposure and HLA in healthy donors. Sequencing was performed on PBMCs. The sequence was collected from a man aged 30 to 39 in good health. V usage is TRBV6-1 and J usage is TRBJ1-4; 10 nucleotides line up with TRBD1. The CDR3 region has the DNA TGTGCCAGCAGTGAAAGAGACAGGGGGCGAGCTAATGAAAAACTGTTTTTT. Its protein product is CASSERDRGRANEKLFF.